This TCR beta chain derives from a study of CD8 T cells in ankylosing spondylitis. Study-wide findings and caveats: Seven or eight highly homologous variants formed a TCR beta motif that appeared characteristic of ankylosing spondylitis blood.

This clonotype occurred many times. No antigen is known for it. TCRdb ran MiXCR on the 5' RACE reads and lists one entry per CDR3 protein. The sample includes some 330,000 distinct CDR3 sequences, 7.5% to 9% of them seen just once. This clonotype was obtained from a male donor with ankylosing spondylitis. Sample: blood, either unsorted or a sorted T cell fraction (not recorded which).

The CDR3 nucleotides are TGTGCCAGCAGCTCCAGACTCACCACTAGCACAGATACGCAGTATTTT. Protein sequence: CASSSRLTTSTDTQYF. The rearrangement joins TRBV5-5 to TRBJ2-3; the D is unclear. CDR3 length: 16 amino acids. With 3 bases removed from V and 0 bases from J, the gap between germline ends came to 14 bases. Germline CDR1 SGHKS, CDR2 YYEKEE (reference sequence).